The count of the clone carrying this T cell receptor beta chain is one. This entry comes from a study of radiotherapy plus CTLA-4 blockade in lung cancer. Method: immunoSEQ multiplex PCR; TCRdb's copy keeps in-frame clones and lacks some. The sample holds tens of thousands of clones; 79% are singletons and the top ten take 16%. V lost 5 bases and J lost 3, with 14 bases in between. This CDR3 has 14 amino acids. CDR1 is SGHAT and CDR2 is FQNNGV in the germline V gene. Sequences were derived from peripheral blood, sampled from a patient treated with radiotherapy plus ipilimumab. This TCR was recovered from a human donor with non-small cell lung cancer that progressed on radiotherapy plus ipilimumab. The J gene is TRBJ2-7, the V gene TRBV11-2; possibly TRBD1 for D (6 bases). The CDR3 nucleotides read TGTGCCAGCAGCCCCGAAACCAGGGGCTACGAGCAGTACTTC. Its protein product is CASSPETRGYEQYF. Combining the CDR3 with reference TRBV11-2 and TRBJ2-7 gives the whole variable domain EAGVAQSPRYKIIEKRQSVAFWCNPISGHATLYWYQQILGQGPKLLIQFQNNGVVDDSQLPKDRFSAERLKGVDSTLKIQPAKLEDSAVYLCASSPETRGYEQYFGPGTRLTVT.